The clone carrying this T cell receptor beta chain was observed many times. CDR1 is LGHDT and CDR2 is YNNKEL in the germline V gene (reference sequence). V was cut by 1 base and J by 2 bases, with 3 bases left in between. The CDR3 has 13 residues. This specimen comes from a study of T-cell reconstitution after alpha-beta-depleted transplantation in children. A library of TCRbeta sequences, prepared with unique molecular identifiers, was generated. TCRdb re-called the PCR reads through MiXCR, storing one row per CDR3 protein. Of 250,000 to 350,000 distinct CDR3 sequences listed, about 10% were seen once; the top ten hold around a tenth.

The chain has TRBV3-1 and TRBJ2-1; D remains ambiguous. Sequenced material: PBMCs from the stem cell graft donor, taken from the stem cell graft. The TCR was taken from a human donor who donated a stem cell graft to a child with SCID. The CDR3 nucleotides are TGTGCCAGCAGCCAAGGGCCCTACAATGAGCAGTTCTTC. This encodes CASSQGPYNEQFF.